One sample yielded the 13 T cell receptor beta chains listed below, sequenced in a study of OX40 agonist ivuxolimab in advanced cancers. Libraries were prepared by immunoSEQ multiplex PCR; TCRdb keeps only in-frame clonotypes and omits some of them. The table lists tens of thousands of clones, roughly 86% of them singletons, with approximately 6.5% in the top ten. The sample here was CD4+ or CD8+ T cells sorted from blood, taken in a trial of the OX40 agonist ivuxolimab. Receptors originate from an adult with an advanced solid tumor such as melanoma, head and neck, liver or kidney cancer.

This CDR3 reads CASGPGTGLYEQYF. CDR3 bases: TGTGCCAGCGGCCCCGGGACAGGGCTCTACGAGCAGTACTTC. V gene TRBV7-2 combines with J gene TRBJ2-7; 9 nucleotides agree with TRBD1. Germline values: CDR1 SGHTA, CDR2 FQGNSA. CDR3 length: 14 amino acids. V shed 8 bases, J shed 3 bases, and the junction held 8 bases outside the gene matches.

The chain carries TRBV7-3 and TRBJ1-2, with 8 positions matching TRBD1. The CDR3 has 20 amino acids. Germline trimming cut 5 bases from V and 4 bases from J; bases unmatched to any gene: 24. Germline values: CDR1 SGHTA, CDR2 FQGTGA. CDR3 amino acids: CASSPTGGRGRLFGPYGYTF. The DNA of the CDR3 is TGTGCCAGCAGCCCAACCGGAGGCAGGGGGCGTCTATTCGGTCCCTATGGCTACACCTTC.

The chain employs TRBV19 and TRBJ1-5, with D perhaps TRBD1 (5 bases). Germline CDR1 reads LNHDA; CDR2 reads SQIVND (reference sequence). V was cut by 7 bases and J by 1 base, with 14 bases left in between. CDR3 length equals 15 residues. This chain's CDR3 is CASNRFGNSNQPQHF. The CDR3 DNA is TGTGCCAGTAACAGGTTCGGCAACAGCAATCAGCCCCAGCATTTT.

This chain links TRBV7-3 with TRBJ2-1; unclear D gene. V gave up 2 bases and J gave up 2 bases, with 10 bases separating them. The CDR3 has 15 residues. The germline CDR1 and CDR2 sequences are SGHTA and FQGTGA. The CDR3 reads CASSLYAPPYNEQFF. The CDR3 DNA reads as TGTGCCAGCAGCTTATATGCCCCGCCCTACAATGAGCAGTTCTTC.

V gene TRBV6-5 combines with J gene TRBJ2-1; D remains ambiguous. Germline CDR1 reads MNHEY; CDR2 reads SVGAGI. The CDR3 loop spans 12 amino acids. Trimming shortened V by 6 bases and J by 4 bases, and 7 bases separated the two germline ends. The DNA for the CDR3 is TGTGCCAGCAGACGGCATTACAATGAGCAGTTCTTC. Amino acids: CASRRHYNEQFF.

The chain recombines TRBV5-4 with TRBJ1-3; no clear D. Germline CDR1 is SGHNT and CDR2 is YYREEE (reference sequence). V lost 2 bases, J lost 4 bases, and 13 bases lay in between. The CDR3 spans 15 residues. The CDR3 DNA follows: TGTGCCAGCAGCTTAGATTCGCCGGGGGGAAACACCATATATTTT. Translation gives CASSLDSPGGNTIYF.

V usage is TRBV29-1 and J usage is TRBJ2-7; TRBD1 or TRBD2 may be the D gene (6 bases each). The CDR3 contains 12 residues. The V and J ends lost 0 bases and 5 bases respectively, with 8 bases between them. Germline V gene sequence: CDR1 SQVTM, CDR2 ANQGSEA. The CDR3 sequence is CSVEERGDEQYF. In DNA form, the CDR3 reads TGCAGCGTTGAAGAGAGGGGGGACGAGCAGTACTTC.

CDR3 bases: TGTGCCAGCGCCCTAAGCGGCTCCTACGAGCAGTACTTC. It translates to CASALSGSYEQYF. V and J are TRBV27 and TRBJ2-7; perhaps TRBD2 as D (5 bases). The CDR3 runs 13 residues. The V gene's germline CDR1 is MNHEY and CDR2 SMNVEV (reference sequence). V was cut by 8 bases and J by 0 bases, with 11 bases left in between.

J is TRBJ1-5 and V is TRBV18; D is undetermined. This CDR3 is 14 amino acids long. Between the trimmed V and J ends, which lost 2 bases and 7 bases, there was a span of 12 bases. Germline CDR1 is KGHSH and CDR2 is LQKENI. The DNA for the CDR3 is TGTGCCAGCTCACCAGGTGAGGGTTACCAGCCCCAGCATTTT. Its protein product is CASSPGEGYQPQHF.

In DNA, the CDR3 is TGTGCCAGCAGTTCAGGACTAGCGGGAGGGTGGGATGAGCAGTTCTTC. Protein: CASSSGLAGGWDEQFF. The chain combines TRBV2 with TRBJ2-1, with 15 bases identical to TRBD2. From germline, CDR1 is SNHLY and CDR2 FYNNEI. This CDR3 contains 16 residues. V was clipped by 5 bases and J by 8 bases; unmatched bases: 7.

The CDR3 here is CASSLLALGLAGNTGELFF. CDR3 DNA: TGTGCCAGCAGTTTACTAGCTCTGGGGCTAGCGGGAAACACCGGGGAGCTGTTTTTT. V is TRBV27 and J is TRBJ2-2; the match to TRBD2 covers 9 bases. Germline values: CDR1 MNHEY, CDR2 SMNVEV (reference sequence). The CDR3 spans 19 residues. Germline trimming cut 2 bases from V and 2 bases from J; bases unmatched to any gene: 12.

The chain has TRBV11-2 and TRBJ2-7; no clear D. The CDR3 is 14 residues long. Trimming removed 1 base from V and 1 base from J, with 8 bases in between. Germline V gives CDR1 SGHAT, CDR2 FQNNGV. The CDR3 DNA follows: TGTGCCAGCAGCTTAGGAGGACCTTCCTACGAGCAGTACTTC. The encoded protein is CASSLGGPSYEQYF.

This clone was recorded once. The J gene is TRBJ2-2, the V gene TRBV7-3, with D possibly matching TRBD2 (6 bases). Germline-derived CDR1 and CDR2 are SGHTA and FQGTGA. This CDR3 contains 15 residues. Trimming left V 2 bases short and J 6 bases short, with 13 bases between. CDR3: CASSLGGAAPGELFF. CDR3 nucleotides: TGTGCCAGCAGCTTAGGCGGGGCCGCTCCCGGGGAGCTGTTTTTT.